This entry lists 20 T cell receptor beta chains sequenced from one sample in a study of cytomegalovirus exposure and HLA in healthy donors. The data were produced by immunoSEQ multiplex PCR, yet TCRdb's version contains in-frame clones alone and is incomplete. Of roughly 120,000 clones detected, about 88% appear once; the ten largest clones hold nearly 4.5%. Sequenced input: PBMCs. Every receptor here comes from a man aged 18 to 30 in good health and CMV-seropositive.

This clone has just one count. The chain has TRBV27 and TRBJ1-2; weak D call: TRBD1 (6 bases). The V end was cut by 9 bases, the J end by 0 bases, with 11 bases between. Germline lookup yields CDR1 MNHEY and CDR2 SMNVEV (reference sequence). The CDR3 is 13 amino acids. CDR3 sequence: CASGQSPNYGYTF. The CDR3 coding sequence is TGTGCCAGTGGACAGTCTCCTAACTATGGCTACACCTTC.

This sequence joins TRBV2 and TRBJ1-2; possible D gene TRBD1, 5 bases. The CDR3 runs to 15 residues. The ends were cut back, 3 bases at V and 0 bases at J, with 11 bases in the middle. CDR1 SNHLY and CDR2 FYNNEI come from the germline V gene. The CDR3 sequence: CASSDLWGANYGYTF. In DNA form, the CDR3 reads TGTGCCAGCAGTGATCTTTGGGGGGCTAACTATGGCTACACCTTC.

CDR3 DNA sequence: TGTGCCAGCAGTGACCGACAGGGCATTTCTTATAGCAATCAGCCCCAGCATTTT. Its translation: CASSDRQGISYSNQPQHF. The J gene is TRBJ1-5, the V gene TRBV2, with 7 bases matching TRBD1. This CDR3 has 18 amino acids. Germline V lookup: CDR1 SNHLY, CDR2 FYNNEI. With 3 bases clipped from V and 0 bases from J, the junction kept 11 bases outside the gene matches.

The chain uses TRBV7-9 and TRBJ2-2, with 7 bases that match TRBD2. The V gene end was trimmed by 4 bases and the J gene end by 1 base; junction bases not matched to a gene: 9. The CDR3 covers 17 residues. Germline V gives CDR1 SEHNR, CDR2 FQNEAQ (reference sequence). The CDR3 spells CASSSKSGRGNTGELFF. In nucleotides, the CDR3 is TGTGCCAGCAGCTCCAAATCAGGGAGGGGGAACACCGGGGAGCTGTTTTTT.

The chain employs TRBV27 and TRBJ1-2, with D maybe TRBD1 (5 bases). This CDR3 is built from 13 residues. The V end was cut by 3 bases, the J end by 8 bases, with 13 bases between. Germline V gives CDR1 MNHEY, CDR2 SMNVEV (reference sequence). The CDR3 region is CASSFRVGVGYTF. CDR3 coding DNA: TGTGCCAGCAGTTTTAGGGTAGGGGTCGGCTACACCTTC.

This sequence joins TRBV6-1 and TRBJ1-4; weak D call: TRBD1 (5 bases). Germline V gene data show CDR1 as MNHNS and CDR2 as SASEGT. The ends were cut back, 4 bases at V and 2 bases at J, with 8 bases in the middle. The CDR3 has 14 amino acids. DNA for the CDR3: TGTGCCAGCAGTGCAGGGTCGACTAATGAAAAACTGTTTTTT. It specifies CASSAGSTNEKLFF.

The chain carries TRBV21-1 and TRBJ2-5; the table names TRBD2, a call not compared with the DNA. TRBV21-1 is deemed a pseudogene. This CDR3 has 15 residues. The chain's CDR3 is CASRGLAGAWETQYF. In DNA form, the CDR3 reads TGTGCCAGCCGAGGACTAGCGGGGGCTTGGGAGACCCAGTACTTC.

This chain links TRBV6-1 with TRBJ2-3; D possibly corresponds to TRBD2 (5 bases). The CDR3 spans 14 residues. V was cut by 4 bases and J by 0 bases, with 8 bases left in between. Germline lookup yields CDR1 MNHNS and CDR2 SASEGT. The CDR3 DNA reads TGTGCCAGCAGTGGAACGGGGAGCACAGATACGCAGTATTTT. This sequence encodes CASSGTGSTDTQYF.

The chain joins TRBV7-9 to TRBJ1-1; D gene ambiguous. V lost 7 bases to trimming and J lost 4 bases, with 13 bases between them. The length of the CDR3 is 13 residues. Looked up from germline, CDR1 is SEHNR and CDR2 is FQNEAQ (reference sequence). The chain's CDR3 is CASTPPGGTEAFF. Written as DNA, the CDR3 is TGTGCCAGCACCCCCCCGGGTGGCACTGAAGCTTTCTTT.

CDR3 DNA: TGTGCCAGTACTCCCCCCCAGGGGGCCTATGGCTACACCTTC. Translated: CASTPPQGAYGYTF. V usage is TRBV19 and J usage is TRBJ1-2; 8 bases are a match to TRBD1. The V gene's germline CDR1 is LNHDA and CDR2 SQIVND (reference sequence). The CDR3 is made up of 14 amino acids. The V gene end was trimmed by 7 bases and the J gene end by 4 bases; junction bases not matched to a gene: 8.

The rearrangement uses TRBV27 and TRBJ2-7; no definite D call. CDR3 length equals 11 residues. V lost 6 bases to trimming and J lost 2 bases, with 5 bases between them. CDR1 and CDR2 from the germline V gene are MNHEY and SMNVEV (reference sequence). The CDR3 reads CASSQTYEQYF. CDR3 DNA sequence: TGTGCCAGCAGCCAGACCTACGAGCAGTACTTC.

J is TRBJ1-6 and V is TRBV11-2; no reliable D call. Germline lookup yields CDR1 SGHAT and CDR2 FQNNGV. The CDR3 has 17 amino acids. Trimming shortened V by 0 bases and J by 9 bases, and 18 bases separated the two germline ends. CDR3 amino acids: CASSLDSGILLGSPLHF. CDR3 DNA sequence: TGTGCCAGCAGCTTAGATTCGGGGATTTTGCTGGGTTCACCCCTCCACTTT.

This sequence joins TRBV5-1 and TRBJ1-4, with TRBD1 identical over 8 bases. This CDR3 is built from 13 residues. The J segment lost 8 bases and the V segment lost 4 bases, leaving 4 bases of the junction unmatched. CDR1 and CDR2 (germline): SGHRS, YFSETQ. CDR3 DNA sequence: TGCGCCAGCAGCGCCCAGGGGGCAGAAAAACTGTTTTTT. This translates into CASSAQGAEKLFF.

The gene calls are TRBV6-5 and TRBJ2-1; 7 nucleotides align to TRBD1. V gave up 4 bases and J gave up 0 bases; unmatched junction bases: 6. The CDR3 length is 16 residues. Per the germline V gene, CDR1 is MNHEY and CDR2 is SVGAGI. The CDR3 region is CASSWTGSSSYNEQFF. CDR3 nucleotide sequence: TGTGCCAGCAGTTGGACAGGTTCGAGCTCCTACAATGAGCAGTTCTTC.

J is TRBJ2-2 and V is TRBV4-1, with a weak D call TRBD2 (6 bases). This CDR3 is 17 amino acids long. Trimming pared 1 base from V and 4 bases from J, leaving 16 bases between. Germline V gene data show CDR1 as MGHRA and CDR2 as YSYEKL. The CDR3 nucleotides are TGCGCCAGCAGCCAAGCCCTTGTGGCGGGGTTCACCGGGGAGCTGTTTTTT. Encoded protein: CASSQALVAGFTGELFF.

This rearrangement joins TRBV6-1 to TRBJ1-2, with 8 bases lining up with TRBD1. CDR1 MNHNS and CDR2 SASEGT come from the germline V gene. Trimming removed 5 bases from V and 8 bases from J; junction bases left unmatched: 10. The CDR3 runs 14 residues. The CDR3 here is CASSTQGARVGYTF. DNA of the CDR3: TGTGCCAGCAGTACGCAGGGGGCGCGGGTAGGCTACACCTTC.

This clone was detected once. J is TRBJ2-7 and V is TRBV2, with no clear D. The CDR3 has 13 amino acids. V lost 4 bases and J 1 base, leaving 8 bases between the germline ends. Per the germline V gene, CDR1 is SNHLY and CDR2 is FYNNEI. CDR3 DNA sequence: TGTGCCAGCAGTGTCACATTTTCCTACGAGCAGTACTTC. Translated, it gives CASSVTFSYEQYF.

The genes are TRBV15 and TRBJ2-2, with 7 bases identical to TRBD1. The junction had 7 bases not matched to a gene; V was cut back by 0 bases and J by 3 bases. The CDR3 runs 17 residues. Germline V gene data show CDR1 as LNHNV and CDR2 as YYDKDF (reference sequence). The chain's CDR3 is CATSRDYGTGDTGELFF. The CDR3 DNA is TGTGCCACCAGCAGAGATTACGGAACAGGGGACACCGGGGAGCTGTTTTTT. The full variable domain, its missing parts supplied by reference TRBV15 and TRBJ2-2, is DAMVIQNPRYQVTQFGKPVTLSCSQTLNHNVMYWYQQKSSQAPKLLFHYYDKDFNNEADTPDNFQSRRPNTSFCFLDIRSPGLGDTAMYLCATSRDYGTGDTGELFFGEGSRLTVL.

The J gene is TRBJ2-3, the V gene TRBV10-3; 10 positions match TRBD2. CDR1 and CDR2 from the germline V gene are ENHRY and SYGVKD. The CDR3 sequence is 15 residues long. With V trimmed by 6 bases and J by 1 base, 4 bases remained unmatched. CDR3 sequence reads: CAISRTSGGTDTQYF. The CDR3, as DNA: TGTGCCATCAGCCGCACTAGCGGGGGCACAGATACGCAGTATTTT.

This clone was recorded a few times. The J gene is TRBJ1-1, the V gene TRBV2, with D perhaps matching TRBD1 (5 bases). Germline-derived CDR1 and CDR2 are SNHLY and FYNNEI. V lost 4 bases and J lost 3, with 12 bases in between. This CDR3 is 14 amino acids long. The CDR3 protein is CASSALGGDTEAFF. For the CDR3, the DNA is TGTGCCAGCAGTGCCCTGGGGGGGGACACTGAAGCTTTCTTT.